The 13 T cell receptor beta chains reported below all come from one sample, sequenced in a study of T cell responses to AZD1222 COVID-19 vaccine (TCRdb year 2021). The intended sense of this specimen's time point label: about 28 days (+/-7) after the second vaccine dose. The receptor library was made with the immunoSEQ multiplex PCR assay. TCRdb limited this immuneACCESS table to in-frame rearrangements with V and J called. A share of clones is missing; checked studies link under half to unresolved V genes, and the rest is unexplained. Within this sample are about 88,000 clones, with just over 90% of them counted one time only. The top ten hold 5.4% of the sample. The sample consisted of peripheral blood, taken 28 days after the second AZD1222 dose. These receptors all come from an adult who received the AZD1222 COVID-19 vaccine.

The chain uses TRBV11-2 and TRBJ2-5, with D unresolved. CDR3 length: 13 residues. Germline assignment: CDR1 SGHAT and CDR2 FQNNGV. V lost 4 bases and J 8 bases, leaving 14 bases between the germline ends. The DNA for the CDR3 is TGTGCCAGCAGCTCGACCAAAGAGGCAACCCAGTACTTC. Translated, it gives CASSSTKEATQYF. Supplemented by reference TRBV11-2 and TRBJ2-5, the full variable domain reads EAGVAQSPRYKIIEKRQSVAFWCNPISGHATLYWYQQILGQGPKLLIQFQNNGVVDDSQLPKDRFSAERLKGVDSTLKIQPAKLEDSAVYLCASSSTKEATQYFGPGTRLLVL.

V usage is TRBV4-3 and J usage is TRBJ1-6; TRBD1 is a possible D gene (6 bases). Germline V gene sequence: CDR1 LGHNA, CDR2 YSLEER. CDR3 length: 16 residues. The V and J ends lost 4 bases and 5 bases respectively, with 15 bases between them. CDR3: CASSLSGQGNNSPLHF. CDR3 nucleotide sequence: TGCGCCAGCAGCCTTTCGGGGCAGGGGAATAATTCACCCCTCCACTTT.

The gene calls are TRBV18 and TRBJ2-1; 11 bases are shared with TRBD2. Germline CDR1 and CDR2: KGHSH and LQKENI. This CDR3 has 16 amino acids. V lost 6 bases and J lost 6; bases outside the gene matches: 10. Written as DNA, the CDR3 is TGTGCCAGCTCTCAAATAGCGGGGGGGCCGGGCAATGAGCAGTTCTTC. Translated: CASSQIAGGPGNEQFF. Combining the CDR3 with reference TRBV18 and TRBJ2-1 gives the whole variable domain NAGVMQNPRHLVRRRGQEARLRCSPMKGHSHVYWYRQLPEEGLKFMVYLQKENIIDESGMPKERFSAEFPKEGPSILRIQQVVRGDSAAYFCASSQIAGGPGNEQFFGPGTRLTVL.

The gene calls are TRBV28 and TRBJ2-5; D is undetermined. Germline lookup yields CDR1 MDHEN and CDR2 SYDVKM. CDR3 length: 13 residues. The V and J ends lost 6 bases and 1 base respectively, with 9 bases between them. As DNA, the CDR3 is TGTGCCAGCAGAGGTACTCTCCAAGAGACCCAGTACTTC. It encodes CASRGTLQETQYF.

The chain recombines TRBV7-2 with TRBJ2-5, with D perhaps matching TRBD1 (6 bases). Deletions cut 5 bases from V and 2 bases from J, with 15 bases between. The CDR3 is made up of 15 amino acids. Germline CDR1 is SGHTA and CDR2 is FQGNSA. CDR3 nucleotides: TGTGCCAGCAGCAAAGGGGGAAGGGGTCAAGAGACCCAGTACTTC. This sequence encodes CASSKGGRGQETQYF.

This clone was seen more than once but under ten times. The chain joins TRBV30 to TRBJ2-7, with D uncertain. Germline values: CDR1 GTSNPN, CDR2 SVGIG (reference sequence). The V gene lost 5 bases and the J gene lost 6 bases, with 11 bases spanning the gap. The CDR3 runs 11 residues. Here the CDR3 reads CAWGVQGEQYF. The CDR3 bases are TGTGCCTGGGGGGTCCAAGGCGAGCAGTACTTC.

J is TRBJ2-1 and V is TRBV5-4; 9 bases fit TRBD2. Trimming at V came to 0 bases and at J to 8 bases, leaving 6 bases not matched to a gene. This CDR3 contains 15 residues. The germline CDR1 and CDR2 sequences are SGHNT and YYREEE (reference sequence). In DNA form, the CDR3 reads TGTGCCAGCAGCTTGGGCGGGGGGGCTGTGTATGAGCAGTTCTTC. Amino acid sequence: CASSLGGGAVYEQFF.

This rearrangement joins TRBV28 to TRBJ1-1; no definite D call. The CDR3 totals 13 residues. CDR1 MDHEN and CDR2 SYDVKM come from the germline V gene. Trimming removed 6 bases from V and 0 bases from J, with 8 bases in between. Here the CDR3 reads CASREVLNTEAFF. In nucleotides, the CDR3 is TGTGCCAGCAGAGAGGTCCTGAACACTGAAGCTTTCTTT.

A single count supports this clone. CDR3 bases: TGTGCCAGCAGCTTAGATCGCCACTCATCCGAAGCTTTCTTT. Amino acids: CASSLDRHSSEAFF. The chain combines TRBV7-2 with TRBJ1-1; D is undetermined. V was trimmed by 1 base and J by 8 bases, leaving 14 bases between them. In germline, CDR1 is SGHTA, CDR2 FQGNSA. The CDR3 is 14 residues long.

The V gene is TRBV3-1 (or the pseudogene TRBV3-2), the J gene TRBJ1-2; D is uncertain. V was cut by 3 bases and J by 0 bases, with 8 bases left in between. Germline values: CDR1 LGHDT, CDR2 YNNKEL (reference sequence). The CDR3 spans 14 residues. CDR3 sequence reads: CASSHWGSNYGYTF. CDR3 DNA: TGTGCCAGCAGCCATTGGGGATCTAACTATGGCTACACCTTC.

The genes are TRBV3-1 (or the pseudogene TRBV3-2) and TRBJ1-3; 8 bases map to TRBD1. From germline, CDR1 is LGHDT and CDR2 YNNKEL (reference sequence). J was trimmed by 7 bases and V by 3 bases; bases with no gene match: 5. The CDR3 consists of 14 residues. The CDR3 region is CASSQSAGGNTIYF. In DNA form, the CDR3 reads TGTGCCAGCAGCCAGAGCGCAGGGGGCAACACCATATATTTT.

This sequence joins TRBV7-2 and TRBJ2-3, with 8 nucleotides matching TRBD2. The CDR3 runs to 15 residues. CDR1 is SGHTA, CDR2 FQGNSA, per germline. The V and J ends lost 2 bases and 2 bases, in that order; junction bases with no gene match: 3. Here the CDR3 reads CASSLSGGNTDTQYF. The DNA for the CDR3 is TGTGCCAGCAGCTTAAGCGGGGGAAACACAGATACGCAGTATTTT.

The rearrangement joins TRBV5-6 to TRBJ2-3; 9 bases map to TRBD1. The CDR3 is 14 amino acids. The junction had 5 bases not matched to a gene; V was cut back by 4 bases and J by 5 bases. The germline V gene has CDR1 SGHDT and CDR2 YYEEEE. In DNA, the CDR3 is TGTGCCAGCAGCCAGGACAGGGGAGGAGATACGCAGTATTTT. Translating it yields CASSQDRGGDTQYF.